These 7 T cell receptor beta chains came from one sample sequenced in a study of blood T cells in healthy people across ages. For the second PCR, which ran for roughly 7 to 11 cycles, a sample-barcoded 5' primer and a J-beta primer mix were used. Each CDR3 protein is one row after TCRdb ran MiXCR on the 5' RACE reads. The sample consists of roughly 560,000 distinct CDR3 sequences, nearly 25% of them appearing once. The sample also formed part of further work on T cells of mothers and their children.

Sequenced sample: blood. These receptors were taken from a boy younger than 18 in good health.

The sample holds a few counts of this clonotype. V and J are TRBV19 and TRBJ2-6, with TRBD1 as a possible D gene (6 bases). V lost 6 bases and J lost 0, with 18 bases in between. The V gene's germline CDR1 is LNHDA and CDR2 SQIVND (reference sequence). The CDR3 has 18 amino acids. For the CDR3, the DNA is TGTGCCAGTAGGAGAACCGGGACAAGACTCTCTGGGGCCAACGTCCTGACTTTC. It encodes CASRRTGTRLSGANVLTF.

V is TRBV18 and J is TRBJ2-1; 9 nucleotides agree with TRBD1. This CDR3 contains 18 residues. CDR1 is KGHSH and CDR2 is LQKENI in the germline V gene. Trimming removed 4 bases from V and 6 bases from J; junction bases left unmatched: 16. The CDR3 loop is CASSRDRAIIGVSNEQFF. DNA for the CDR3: TGTGCCAGCTCACGGGACAGGGCGATCATCGGCGTTTCCAATGAGCAGTTCTTC.

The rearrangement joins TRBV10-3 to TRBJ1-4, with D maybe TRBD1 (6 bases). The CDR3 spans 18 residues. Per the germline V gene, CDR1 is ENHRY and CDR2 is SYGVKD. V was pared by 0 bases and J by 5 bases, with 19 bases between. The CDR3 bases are TGTGCCATCAGTGAGTCCGAATACACAGGGCGGGGGAATGAAAAACTGTTTTTT. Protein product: CAISESEYTGRGNEKLFF.

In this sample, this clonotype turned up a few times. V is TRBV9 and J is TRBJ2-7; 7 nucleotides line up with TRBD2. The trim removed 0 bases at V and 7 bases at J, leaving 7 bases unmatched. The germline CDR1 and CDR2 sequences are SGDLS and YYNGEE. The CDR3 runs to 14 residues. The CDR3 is CASSVEGQAGEQYF. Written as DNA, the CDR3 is TGTGCCAGCAGCGTAGAGGGTCAAGCGGGGGAGCAGTACTTC.

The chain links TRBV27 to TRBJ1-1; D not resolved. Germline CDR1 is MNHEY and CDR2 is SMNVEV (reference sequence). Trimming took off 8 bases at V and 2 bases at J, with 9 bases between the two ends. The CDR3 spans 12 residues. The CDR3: CASGVVNTEAFF. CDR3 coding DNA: TGTGCCAGCGGAGTAGTCAACACTGAAGCTTTCTTT.

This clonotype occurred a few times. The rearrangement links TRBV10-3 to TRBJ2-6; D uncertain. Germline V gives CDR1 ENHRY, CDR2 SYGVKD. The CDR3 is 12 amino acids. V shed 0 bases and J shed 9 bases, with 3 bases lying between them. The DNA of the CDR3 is TGTGCCATCAGTGAGTCCGGCAACGTCCTGACTTTC. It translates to CAISESGNVLTF.

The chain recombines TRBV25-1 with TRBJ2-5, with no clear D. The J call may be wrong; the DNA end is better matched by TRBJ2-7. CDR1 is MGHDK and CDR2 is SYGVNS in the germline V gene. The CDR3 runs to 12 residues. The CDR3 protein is CASSESGYEQYF. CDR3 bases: TGTGCCAGCAGTGAATCAGGATACGAGCAGTACTTC.